The clone carrying this T cell receptor beta chain was detected a few times. What it recognizes is unknown. Trimming pared 4 bases from V and 2 bases from J, leaving 7 bases between. CDR3 length: 13 residues. CDR1 is SNHLY, CDR2 FYNNEI, per germline. A universal primer binding site was introduced by template switching. The final cDNA contained unique molecular identifiers. Using its own MiXCR run on the 5' RACE reads, TCRdb lists one record per CDR3 protein. This sample has roughly 470,000 distinct CDR3 sequences, with around an eighth found just once. The data are from a study of identical twins. With no exceptions, donors were healthy Caucasians. Study outcomes and limitations: Cord blood beta clonotypes that were abundant carried fewer insertions, and memory repertoires showed no such trend.

This same sample was also part of a study on yellow fever vaccine responses in identical twins.

The receptor was isolated from a woman aged 18 to 35 in good health. The sample consisted of CD4+ T cells sorted from blood. The chain joins TRBV2 to TRBJ2-3; D unclear. In nucleotides, the CDR3 is TGTGCCAGCAGTGTTACCTCCACAGATACGCAGTATTTT. This codes for CASSVTSTDTQYF. Full variable domain (rest looked up from reference TRBV2 and TRBJ2-3): EPEVTQTPSHQVTQMGQEVILRCVPISNHLYFYWYRQILGQKVEFLVSFYNNEISEKSEIFDDQFSVERPDGSNFTLKIRSTKLEDSAMYFCASSVTSTDTQYFGPGTRLTVL.